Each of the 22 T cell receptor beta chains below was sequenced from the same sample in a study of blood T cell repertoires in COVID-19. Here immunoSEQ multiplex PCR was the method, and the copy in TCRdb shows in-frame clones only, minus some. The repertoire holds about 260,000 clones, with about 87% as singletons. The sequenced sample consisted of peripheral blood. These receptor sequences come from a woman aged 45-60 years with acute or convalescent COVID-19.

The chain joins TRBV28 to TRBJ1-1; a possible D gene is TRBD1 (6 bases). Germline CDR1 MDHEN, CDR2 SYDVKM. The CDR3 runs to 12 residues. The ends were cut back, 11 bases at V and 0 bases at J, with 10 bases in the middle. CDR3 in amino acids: CACAGVNTEAFF. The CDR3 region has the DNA TGTGCCTGCGCAGGGGTGAACACTGAAGCTTTCTTT.

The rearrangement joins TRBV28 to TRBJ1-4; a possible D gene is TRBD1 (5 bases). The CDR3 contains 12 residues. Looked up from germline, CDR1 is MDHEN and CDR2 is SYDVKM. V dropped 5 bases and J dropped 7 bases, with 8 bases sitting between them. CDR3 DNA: TGTGCCAGCAGTCAAGACAGTGAAAAACTGTTTTTT. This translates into CASSQDSEKLFF.

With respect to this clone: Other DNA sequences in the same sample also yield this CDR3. The CDR3 DNA is TGTGCCAGCAGCTTAACGGGAAGCTCTGGAAACACCATATATTTT. Protein product: CASSLTGSSGNTIYF. The V gene is TRBV7-2, the J gene TRBJ1-3, with no clear D. Germline CDR1 and CDR2: SGHTA and FQGNSA. Trimming stripped 2 bases from V and 0 bases from J, with 8 bases between. The CDR3 spans 15 residues.

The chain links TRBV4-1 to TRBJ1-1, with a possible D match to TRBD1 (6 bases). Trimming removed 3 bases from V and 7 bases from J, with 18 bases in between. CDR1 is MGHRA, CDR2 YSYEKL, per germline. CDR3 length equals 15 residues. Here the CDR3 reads CASSHQTSGAREAFF. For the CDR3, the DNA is TGCGCCAGCAGCCATCAAACCTCAGGGGCCCGTGAAGCTTTCTTT.

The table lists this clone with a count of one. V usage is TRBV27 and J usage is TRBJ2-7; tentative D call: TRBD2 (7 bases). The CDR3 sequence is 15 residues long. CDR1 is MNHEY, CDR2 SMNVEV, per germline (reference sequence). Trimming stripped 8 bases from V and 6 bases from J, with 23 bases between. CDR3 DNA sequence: TGTGCCAGCTCCCGGGGCGCGGGGGCTCTGCCCGAGCAGTACTTC. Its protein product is CASSRGAGALPEQYF.

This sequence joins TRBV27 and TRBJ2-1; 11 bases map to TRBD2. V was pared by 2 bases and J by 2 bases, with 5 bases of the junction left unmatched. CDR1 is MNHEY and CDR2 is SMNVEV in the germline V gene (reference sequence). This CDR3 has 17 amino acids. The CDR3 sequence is CASSLTLTSGTYNEQFF. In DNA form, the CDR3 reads TGTGCCAGCAGTTTAACTCTGACTAGCGGGACCTACAATGAGCAGTTCTTC.

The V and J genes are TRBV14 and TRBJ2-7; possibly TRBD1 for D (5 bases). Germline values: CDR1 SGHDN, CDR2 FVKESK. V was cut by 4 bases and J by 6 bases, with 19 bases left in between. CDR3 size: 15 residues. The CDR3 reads CASSPDKWLRGEQYF. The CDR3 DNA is TGTGCCAGCAGCCCGGACAAGTGGCTACGAGGCGAGCAGTACTTC.

The CDR3 here is CASSQDLVSGRARQYF. The CDR3 DNA reads TGTGCCAGCAGCCAAGATCTTGTGAGCGGGAGGGCGAGGCAGTACTTC. The V call is TRBV3-1 (or the pseudogene TRBV3-2), the J call TRBJ2-7, with 10 bases lining up with TRBD2. There are 16 residues in the CDR3. Germline V gene lookup returns CDR1 LGHDT and CDR2 YNNKEL (reference sequence). After removal of 0 bases from V and 9 bases from J, the junction contained 11 bases not matched to a gene.

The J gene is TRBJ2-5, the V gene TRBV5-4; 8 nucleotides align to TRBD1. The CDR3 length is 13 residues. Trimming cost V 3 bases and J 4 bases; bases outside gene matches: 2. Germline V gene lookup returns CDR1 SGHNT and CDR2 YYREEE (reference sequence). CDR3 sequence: CASSSGTGETQYF. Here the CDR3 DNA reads TGTGCCAGCAGCTCCGGGACAGGAGAGACCCAGTACTTC.

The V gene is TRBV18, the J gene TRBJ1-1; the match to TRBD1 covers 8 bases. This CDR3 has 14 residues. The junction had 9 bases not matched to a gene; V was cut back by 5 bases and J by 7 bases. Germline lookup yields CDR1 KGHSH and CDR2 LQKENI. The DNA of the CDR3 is TGTGCCAGCTCAACTACCAGGGGGCGACTTGAAGCTTTCTTT. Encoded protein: CASSTTRGRLEAFF.

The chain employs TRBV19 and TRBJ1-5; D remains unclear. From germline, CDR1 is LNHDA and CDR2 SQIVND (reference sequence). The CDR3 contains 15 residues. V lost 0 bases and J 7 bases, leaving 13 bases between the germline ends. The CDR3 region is CASSIEPGSSQPQHF. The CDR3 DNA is TGTGCCAGTAGTATAGAGCCCGGGTCCAGCCAGCCCCAGCATTTT.

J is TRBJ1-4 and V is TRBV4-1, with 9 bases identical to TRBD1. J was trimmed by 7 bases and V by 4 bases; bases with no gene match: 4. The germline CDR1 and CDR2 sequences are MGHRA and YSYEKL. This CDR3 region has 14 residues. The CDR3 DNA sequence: TGCGCCAGCAGCCCTACAGGGGGCGTTGAAAAACTGTTTTTT. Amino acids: CASSPTGGVEKLFF.

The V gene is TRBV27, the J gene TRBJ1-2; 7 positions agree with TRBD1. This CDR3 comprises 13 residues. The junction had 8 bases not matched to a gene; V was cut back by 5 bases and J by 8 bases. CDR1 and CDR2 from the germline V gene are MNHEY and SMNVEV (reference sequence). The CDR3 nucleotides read TGTGCCAGCAGTCCTCAGACAGGGTCCGGCTACACCTTC. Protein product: CASSPQTGSGYTF.

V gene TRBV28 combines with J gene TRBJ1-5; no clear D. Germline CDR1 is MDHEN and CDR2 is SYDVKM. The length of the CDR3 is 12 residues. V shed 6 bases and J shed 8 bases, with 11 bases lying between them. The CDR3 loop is CASSVAGEPQHF. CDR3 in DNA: TGTGCCAGCAGCGTGGCGGGTGAGCCCCAGCATTTT.

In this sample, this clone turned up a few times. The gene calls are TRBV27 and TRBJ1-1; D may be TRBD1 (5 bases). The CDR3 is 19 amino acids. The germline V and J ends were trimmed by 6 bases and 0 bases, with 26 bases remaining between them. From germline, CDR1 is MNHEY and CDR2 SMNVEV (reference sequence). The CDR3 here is CASSQRPRGNPFVNTEAFF. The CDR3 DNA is TGTGCCAGCAGCCAACGCCCGCGGGGGAATCCTTTTGTGAACACTGAAGCTTTCTTT.

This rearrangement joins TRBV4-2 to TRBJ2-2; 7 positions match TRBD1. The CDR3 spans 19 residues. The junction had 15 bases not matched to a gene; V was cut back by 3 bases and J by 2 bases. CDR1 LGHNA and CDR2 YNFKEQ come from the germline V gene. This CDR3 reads CASSHPPGQSPRNTGELFF. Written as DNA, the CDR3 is TGTGCCAGCAGCCACCCCCCGGGACAGTCCCCAAGAAACACCGGGGAGCTGTTTTTT.

The CDR3: CASSQSPDISYEQYF. DNA of the CDR3: TGTGCCAGCAGCCAAAGCCCGGACATTTCCTACGAGCAGTACTTC. The V and J genes are TRBV3-1 (or the pseudogene TRBV3-2) and TRBJ2-7, with D perhaps TRBD1 (5 bases). V gave up 2 bases and J gave up 1 base, with 12 bases separating them. The CDR3 is made up of 15 amino acids. From germline, CDR1 is LGHDT and CDR2 YNNKEL (reference sequence).

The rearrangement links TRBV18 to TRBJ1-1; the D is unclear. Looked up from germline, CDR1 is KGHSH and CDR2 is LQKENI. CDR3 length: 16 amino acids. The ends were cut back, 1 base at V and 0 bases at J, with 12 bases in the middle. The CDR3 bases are TGTGCCAGCTCACCACGGTCACAGCACATGAACACTGAAGCTTTCTTT. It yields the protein CASSPRSQHMNTEAFF. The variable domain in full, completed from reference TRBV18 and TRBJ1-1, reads NAGVMQNPRHLVRRRGQEARLRCSPMKGHSHVYWYRQLPEEGLKFMVYLQKENIIDESGMPKERFSAEFPKEGPSILRIQQVVRGDSAAYFCASSPRSQHMNTEAFFGQGTRLTVV.

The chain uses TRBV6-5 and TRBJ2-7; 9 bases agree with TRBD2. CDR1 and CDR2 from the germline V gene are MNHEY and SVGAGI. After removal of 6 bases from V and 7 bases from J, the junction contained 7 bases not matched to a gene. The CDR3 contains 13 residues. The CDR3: CASSLGLAGEQYF. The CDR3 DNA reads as TGTGCCAGCAGCCTCGGGCTAGCGGGAGAGCAGTACTTC.

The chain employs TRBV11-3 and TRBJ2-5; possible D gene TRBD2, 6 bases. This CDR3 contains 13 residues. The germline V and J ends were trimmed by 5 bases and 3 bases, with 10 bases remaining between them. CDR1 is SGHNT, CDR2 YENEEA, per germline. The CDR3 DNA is TGTGCCAGCAGCCCGGGAGCCAAAGAGACCCAGTACTTC. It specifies CASSPGAKETQYF.

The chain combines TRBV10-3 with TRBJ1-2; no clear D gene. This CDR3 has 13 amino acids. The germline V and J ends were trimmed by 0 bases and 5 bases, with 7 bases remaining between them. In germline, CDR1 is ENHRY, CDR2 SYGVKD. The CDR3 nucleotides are TGTGCCATCAGTGAGTCCCACGGGTATGGCTACACCTTC. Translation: CAISESHGYGYTF.

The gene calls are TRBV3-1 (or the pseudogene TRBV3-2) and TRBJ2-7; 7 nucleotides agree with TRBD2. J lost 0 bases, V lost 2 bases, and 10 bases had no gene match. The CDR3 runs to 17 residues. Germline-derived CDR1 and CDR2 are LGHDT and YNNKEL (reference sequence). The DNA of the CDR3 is TGTGCCAGCAGCCAAACCTGGGAGGGGTTGAGCTCCTACGAGCAGTACTTC. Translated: CASSQTWEGLSSYEQYF.